Following are 8 T cell receptor beta chains from one sample sequenced in a study of blood T cell repertoires in COVID-19. The data were produced by immunoSEQ multiplex PCR, yet TCRdb's version contains in-frame clones alone and is incomplete. The table records around 95,000 clones, about 84% of them present only once. The sequenced sample consisted of peripheral blood. Source of these receptors: a human donor in a cohort sampled during active COVID-19.

In this sample, this clone turned up a few times. The chain employs TRBV5-1 and TRBJ2-1, with 9 positions matching TRBD2. The CDR3 has 15 residues. V shed 2 bases and J 6 bases; nucleotides not matched to a gene: 6. Germline CDR1 is SGHRS and CDR2 is YFSETQ. The CDR3 reads CASSLPSGETNEQFF. CDR3 in DNA: TGCGCCAGCAGCTTACCTAGCGGGGAAACCAATGAGCAGTTCTTC.

The chain links TRBV28 to TRBJ1-4, with 8 positions matching TRBD1. Trimming took 2 bases from V and 4 from J; bases not matched to a gene: 6. CDR1 and CDR2 (germline): MDHEN, SYDVKM. CDR3 length: 16 residues. This chain's CDR3 is CASSLAQGGINEKLFF. CDR3 sequence (DNA): TGTGCCAGCAGTTTAGCACAGGGGGGTATTAATGAAAAACTGTTTTTT.

The J gene is TRBJ2-7, the V gene TRBV7-2; perhaps TRBD2 as D (5 bases). Germline lookup yields CDR1 SGHTA and CDR2 FQGNSA. The CDR3 loop spans 16 amino acids. V shed 6 bases and J shed 0 bases, with 18 bases lying between them. The CDR3 DNA follows: TGTGCCAGCAGTGTGCGGAGAGCGGTTAACTCCTACGAGCAGTACTTC. Translation: CASSVRRAVNSYEQYF.

This clone appeared once. The chain uses TRBV6-5 and TRBJ1-3; D is undetermined. CDR1 is MNHEY and CDR2 is SVGAGI in the germline V gene. There are 13 residues in the CDR3. Trimming removed 3 bases from V and 2 bases from J, with 5 bases in between. The CDR3 nucleotides read TGTGCCAGCAGTTATAGCCCTGGAAACACCATATATTTT. Protein product: CASSYSPGNTIYF.

The chain has TRBV7-8 and TRBJ1-6; D is perhaps TRBD1 (6 bases). CDR3 size: 16 residues. Germline values: CDR1 SGHVS, CDR2 FQNEAQ. Trimming cost V 1 base and J 7 bases, with 14 bases left between them. The CDR3 protein is CASSLVGGGPNSPLHF. As DNA, the CDR3 is TGTGCCAGCAGCTTAGTAGGGGGGGGACCCAATTCACCCCTCCACTTT.

This chain uses TRBV7-2 with TRBJ2-7; D may be TRBD1 (5 bases). Trimming shortened V by 2 bases and J by 3 bases, and 11 bases separated the two germline ends. The CDR3 totals 14 residues. Per germline, CDR1 SGHTA and CDR2 FQGNSA. In nucleotides, the CDR3 is TGTGCCAGCAGCTTACCAGGGTCTGTCTACGAGCAGTACTTC. Translated, it gives CASSLPGSVYEQYF.

The rearrangement links TRBV5-1 to TRBJ1-1; TRBD1 agrees at 8 bases. CDR3 length: 12 residues. Germline V lookup: CDR1 SGHRS, CDR2 YFSETQ. J gave up 8 bases and V 4 bases, and 4 bases lay outside the gene matches. The CDR3 loop reads CASSAWTGEAFF. The CDR3 DNA reads as TGCGCCAGCAGCGCCTGGACAGGGGAAGCTTTCTTT. The entire variable domain, with the rest obtained from reference TRBV5-1 and TRBJ1-1, is as follows: KAGVTQTPRYLIKTRGQQVTLSCSPISGHRSVSWYQQTPGQGLQFLFEYFSETQRNKGNFPGRFSGRQFSNSRSEMNVSTLELGDSALYLCASSAWTGEAFFGQGTRLTVV.

The CDR3 reads CASTMGGLNTEAFF. The CDR3 region has the DNA TGTGCCAGCACCATGGGGGGACTCAACACTGAAGCTTTCTTT. V usage is TRBV27 and J usage is TRBJ1-1; D possibly corresponds to TRBD1 (5 bases). V dropped 7 bases and J dropped 2 bases, with 14 bases sitting between them. Germline lookup yields CDR1 MNHEY and CDR2 SMNVEV (reference sequence). CDR3 length: 14 residues.